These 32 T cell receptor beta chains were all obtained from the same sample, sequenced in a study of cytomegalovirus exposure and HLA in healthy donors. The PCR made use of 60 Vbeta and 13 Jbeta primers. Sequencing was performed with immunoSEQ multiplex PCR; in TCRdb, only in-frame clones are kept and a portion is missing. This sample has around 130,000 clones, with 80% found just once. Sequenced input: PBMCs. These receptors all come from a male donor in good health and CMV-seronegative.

CDR3 in amino acids: CASSSGLAGADTQYF. As DNA, the CDR3 is TGCGCCAGCAGCAGTGGACTAGCGGGGGCAGATACGCAGTATTTT. V gene TRBV5-1 combines with J gene TRBJ2-3, with 13 bases lining up with TRBD2. J gave up 4 bases and V 4 bases, and 3 bases lay outside the gene matches. The CDR3 is made up of 15 amino acids. Germline V CDR1 and CDR2: SGHRS, YFSETQ.

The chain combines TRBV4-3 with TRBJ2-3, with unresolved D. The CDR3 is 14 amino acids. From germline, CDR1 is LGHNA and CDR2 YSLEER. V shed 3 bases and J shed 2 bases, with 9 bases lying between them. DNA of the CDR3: TGCGCCAGCAGCCACGATTCCTACACAGATACGCAGTATTTT. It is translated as CASSHDSYTDTQYF.

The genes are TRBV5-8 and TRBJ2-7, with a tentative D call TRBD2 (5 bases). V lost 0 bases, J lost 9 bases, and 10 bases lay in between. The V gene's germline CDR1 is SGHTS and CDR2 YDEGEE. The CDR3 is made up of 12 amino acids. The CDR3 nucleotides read TGTGCCAGCAGCTTGGTCGGGATATGGCAGTACTTC. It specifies CASSLVGIWQYF.

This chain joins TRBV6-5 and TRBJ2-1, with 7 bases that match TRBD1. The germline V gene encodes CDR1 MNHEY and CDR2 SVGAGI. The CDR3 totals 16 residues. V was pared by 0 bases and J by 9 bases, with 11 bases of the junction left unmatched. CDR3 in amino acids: CASSYSGTVEEVEQFF. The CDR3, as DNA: TGTGCCAGCAGTTACTCCGGGACAGTGGAGGAGGTTGAGCAGTTCTTC.

The CDR3 sequence is CSVGSGEGYTF. CDR3 DNA sequence: TGCAGCGTTGGCTCAGGGGAGGGCTACACCTTC. The chain uses TRBV29-1 and TRBJ1-2; D possibly corresponds to TRBD1 (6 bases). V was shortened by 4 bases and J by 8 bases, with 11 bases between the two germline ends. The CDR3 runs 11 residues. CDR1 is SQVTM, CDR2 ANQGSEA, per germline.

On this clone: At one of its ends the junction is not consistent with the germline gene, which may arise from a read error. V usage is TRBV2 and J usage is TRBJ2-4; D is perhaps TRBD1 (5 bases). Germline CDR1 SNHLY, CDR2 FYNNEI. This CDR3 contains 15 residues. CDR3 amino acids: CASIPSRGTKNSQYF. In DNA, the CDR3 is TGTGCCAGCATACCCTCTAGGGGAACCAAAAACAGTCAGTACTTC.

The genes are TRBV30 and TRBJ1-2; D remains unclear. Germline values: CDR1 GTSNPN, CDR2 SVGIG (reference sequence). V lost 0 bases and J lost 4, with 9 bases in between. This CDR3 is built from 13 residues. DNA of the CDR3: TGTGCCTGGAGTGTAACCAGGATCTATGGCTACACCTTC. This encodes CAWSVTRIYGYTF.

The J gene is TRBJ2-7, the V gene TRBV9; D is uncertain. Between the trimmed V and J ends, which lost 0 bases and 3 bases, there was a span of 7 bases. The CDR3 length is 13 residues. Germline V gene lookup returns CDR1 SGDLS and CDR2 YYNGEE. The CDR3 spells CASSVGEDYEQYF. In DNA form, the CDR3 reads TGTGCCAGCAGCGTAGGTGAGGACTACGAGCAGTACTTC. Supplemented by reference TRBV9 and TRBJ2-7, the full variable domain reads DSGVTQTPKHLITATGQRVTLRCSPRSGDLSVYWYQQSLDQGLQFLIQYYNGEERAKGNILERFSAQQFPDLHSELNLSSLELGDSALYFCASSVGEDYEQYFGPGTRLTVT.

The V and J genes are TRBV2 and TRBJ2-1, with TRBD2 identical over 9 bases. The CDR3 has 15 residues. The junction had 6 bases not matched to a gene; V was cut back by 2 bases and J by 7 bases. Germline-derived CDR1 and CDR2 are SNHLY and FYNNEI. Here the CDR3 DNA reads TGTGCCAGCAGTGAAAATCTAGCGGGGATGAATGAGCAGTTCTTC. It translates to CASSENLAGMNEQFF. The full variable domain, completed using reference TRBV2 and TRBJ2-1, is EPEVTQTPSHQVTQMGQEVILRCVPISNHLYFYWYRQILGQKVEFLVSFYNNEISEKSEIFDDQFSVERPDGSNFTLKIRSTKLEDSAMYFCASSENLAGMNEQFFGPGTRLTVL.

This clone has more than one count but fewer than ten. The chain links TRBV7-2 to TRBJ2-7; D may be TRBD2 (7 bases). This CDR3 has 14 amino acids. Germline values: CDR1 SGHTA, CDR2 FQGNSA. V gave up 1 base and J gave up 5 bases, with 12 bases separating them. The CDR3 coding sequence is TGTGCCAGCAGCTTAGGAGGGGGGGCCGACGAGCAGTACTTC. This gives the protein CASSLGGGADEQYF.

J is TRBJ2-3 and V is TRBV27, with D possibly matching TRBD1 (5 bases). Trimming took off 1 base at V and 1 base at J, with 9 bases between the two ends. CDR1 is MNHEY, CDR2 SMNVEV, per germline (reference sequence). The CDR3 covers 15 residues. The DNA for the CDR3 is TGTGCCAGCAGTTTATGGGGCAGCCGCACAGATACGCAGTATTTT. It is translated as CASSLWGSRTDTQYF.

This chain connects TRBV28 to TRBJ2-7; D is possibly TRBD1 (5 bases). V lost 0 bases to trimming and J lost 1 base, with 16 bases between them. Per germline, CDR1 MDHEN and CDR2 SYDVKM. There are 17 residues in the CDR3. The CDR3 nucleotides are TGTGCCAGCAGTTTATGGGGCTCAGGGTTTCGGTCCTACGAGCAGTACTTC. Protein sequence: CASSLWGSGFRSYEQYF.

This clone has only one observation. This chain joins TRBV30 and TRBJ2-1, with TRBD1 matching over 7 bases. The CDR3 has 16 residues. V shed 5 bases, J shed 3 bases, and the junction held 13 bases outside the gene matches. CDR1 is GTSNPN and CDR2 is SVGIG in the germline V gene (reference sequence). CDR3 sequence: CAWGTTTGLGYNEQFF. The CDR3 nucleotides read TGTGCCTGGGGTACCACGACAGGGTTAGGCTACAATGAGCAGTTCTTC.

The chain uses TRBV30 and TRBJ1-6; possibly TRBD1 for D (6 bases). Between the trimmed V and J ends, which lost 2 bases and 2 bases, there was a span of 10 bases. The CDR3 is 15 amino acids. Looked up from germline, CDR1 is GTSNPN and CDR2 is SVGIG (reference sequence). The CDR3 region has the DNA TGTGCCTGGAGTCCTGGGGGCGCCTATAATTCACCCCTCCACTTT. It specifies CAWSPGGAYNSPLHF.

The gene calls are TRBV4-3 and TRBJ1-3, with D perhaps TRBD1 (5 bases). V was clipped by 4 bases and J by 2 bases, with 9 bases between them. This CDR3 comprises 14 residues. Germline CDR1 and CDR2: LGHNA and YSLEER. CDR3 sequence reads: CASSPQGPGNTIYF. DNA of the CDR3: TGCGCCAGCAGCCCCCAGGGCCCTGGAAACACCATATATTTT.

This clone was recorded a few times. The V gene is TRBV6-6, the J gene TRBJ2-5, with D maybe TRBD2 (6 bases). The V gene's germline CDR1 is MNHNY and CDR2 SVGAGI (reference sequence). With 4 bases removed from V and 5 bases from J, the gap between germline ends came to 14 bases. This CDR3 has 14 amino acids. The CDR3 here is CASSSSGTGETQYF. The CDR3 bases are TGTGCCAGCAGTTCCTCCGGGACTGGGGAGACCCAGTACTTC.

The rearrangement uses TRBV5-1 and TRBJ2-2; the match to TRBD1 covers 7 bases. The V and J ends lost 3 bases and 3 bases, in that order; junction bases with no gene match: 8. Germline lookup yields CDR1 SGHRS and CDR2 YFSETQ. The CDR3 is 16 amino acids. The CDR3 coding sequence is TGCGCCAGCAGCTGGACCGGGACAGCAGACACCGGGGAGCTGTTTTTT. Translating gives CASSWTGTADTGELFF.

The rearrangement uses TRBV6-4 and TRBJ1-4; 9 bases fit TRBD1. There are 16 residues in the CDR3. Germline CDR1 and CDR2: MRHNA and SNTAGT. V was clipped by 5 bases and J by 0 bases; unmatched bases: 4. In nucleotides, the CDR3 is TGTGCCAGCAGTCGGGACAGGGAGGCAACTAATGAAAAACTGTTTTTT. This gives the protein CASSRDREATNEKLFF.

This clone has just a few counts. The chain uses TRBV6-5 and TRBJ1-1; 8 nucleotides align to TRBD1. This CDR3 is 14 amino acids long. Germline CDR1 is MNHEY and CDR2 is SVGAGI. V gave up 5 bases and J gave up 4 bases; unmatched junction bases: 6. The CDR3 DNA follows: TGTGCCAGCAGTGCCCGGACAGGGTTCACTGAAGCTTTCTTT. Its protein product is CASSARTGFTEAFF.

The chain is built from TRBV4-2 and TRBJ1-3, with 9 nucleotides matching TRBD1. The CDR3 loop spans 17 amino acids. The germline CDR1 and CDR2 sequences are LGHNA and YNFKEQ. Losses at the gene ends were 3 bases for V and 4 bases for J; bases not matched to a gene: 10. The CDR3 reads CASSHPDRGESGNTIYF. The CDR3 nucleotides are TGTGCCAGCAGCCACCCGGACAGGGGTGAGTCCGGAAACACCATATATTTT.

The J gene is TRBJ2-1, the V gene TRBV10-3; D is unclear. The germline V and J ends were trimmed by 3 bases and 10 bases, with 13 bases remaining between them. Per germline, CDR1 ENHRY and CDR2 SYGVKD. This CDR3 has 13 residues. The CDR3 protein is CAISERSGWEQFF. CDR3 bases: TGTGCCATCAGTGAACGTTCGGGTTGGGAGCAGTTCTTC.

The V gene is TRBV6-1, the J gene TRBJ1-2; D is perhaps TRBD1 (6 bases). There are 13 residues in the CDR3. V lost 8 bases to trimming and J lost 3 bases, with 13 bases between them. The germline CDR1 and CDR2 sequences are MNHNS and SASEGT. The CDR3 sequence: CASLYTGYYGYTF. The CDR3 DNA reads TGTGCCAGCCTATATACAGGGTACTATGGCTACACCTTC.

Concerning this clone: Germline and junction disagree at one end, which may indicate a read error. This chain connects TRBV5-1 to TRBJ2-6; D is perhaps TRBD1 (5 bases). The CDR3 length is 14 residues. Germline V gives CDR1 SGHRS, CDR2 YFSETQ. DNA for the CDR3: TGCGCCAGCATATTGGGCTCTGGGGCCAACGGCCTGACTTTC. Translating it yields CASILGSGANGLTF.

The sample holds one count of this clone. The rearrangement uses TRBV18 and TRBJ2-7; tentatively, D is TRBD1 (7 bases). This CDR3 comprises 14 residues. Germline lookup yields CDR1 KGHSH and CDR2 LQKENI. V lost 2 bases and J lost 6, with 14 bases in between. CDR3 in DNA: TGTGCCAGCTCACCAAAGGAGGGGGCCCGCGAGCAGTACTTC. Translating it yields CASSPKEGAREQYF.

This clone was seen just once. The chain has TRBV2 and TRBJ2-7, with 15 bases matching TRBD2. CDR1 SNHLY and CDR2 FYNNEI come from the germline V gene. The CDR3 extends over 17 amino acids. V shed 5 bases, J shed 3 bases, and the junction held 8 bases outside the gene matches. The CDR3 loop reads CASSPRTSGRVHYEQYF. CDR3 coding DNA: TGTGCCAGCAGTCCCCGGACTAGCGGGAGGGTTCACTACGAGCAGTACTTC.

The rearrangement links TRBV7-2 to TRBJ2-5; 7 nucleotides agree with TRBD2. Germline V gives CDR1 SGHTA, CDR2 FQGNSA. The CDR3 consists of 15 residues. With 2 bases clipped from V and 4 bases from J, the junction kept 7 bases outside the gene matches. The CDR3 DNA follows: TGTGCCAGCAGCTTAAGCCCAGGGAGGGGAGAGACCCAGTACTTC. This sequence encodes CASSLSPGRGETQYF.

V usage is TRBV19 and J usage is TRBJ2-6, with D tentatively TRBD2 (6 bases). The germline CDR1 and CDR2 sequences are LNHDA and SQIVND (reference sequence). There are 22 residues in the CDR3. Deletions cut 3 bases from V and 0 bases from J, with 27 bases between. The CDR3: CASSIFLVEGLSRGSGANVLTF. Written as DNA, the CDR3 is TGTGCCAGTAGTATTTTTTTGGTGGAGGGGTTATCCCGAGGCTCTGGGGCCAACGTCCTGACTTTC.

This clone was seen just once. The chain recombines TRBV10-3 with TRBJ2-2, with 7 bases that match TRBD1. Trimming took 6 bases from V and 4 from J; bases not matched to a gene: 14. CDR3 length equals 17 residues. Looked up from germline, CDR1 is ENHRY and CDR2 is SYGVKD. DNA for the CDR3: TGTGCCATCAGCCAAGAACAGGGGATTACTACCACCGGGGAGCTGTTTTTT. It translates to CAISQEQGITTTGELFF.

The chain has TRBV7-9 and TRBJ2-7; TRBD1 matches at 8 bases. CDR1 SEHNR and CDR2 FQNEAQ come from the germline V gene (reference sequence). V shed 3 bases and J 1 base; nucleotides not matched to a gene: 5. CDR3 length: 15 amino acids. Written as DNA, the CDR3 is TGTGCCAGCAGCTTTTCAGGGGGCAGGTCCTACGAGCAGTACTTC. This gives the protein CASSFSGGRSYEQYF.

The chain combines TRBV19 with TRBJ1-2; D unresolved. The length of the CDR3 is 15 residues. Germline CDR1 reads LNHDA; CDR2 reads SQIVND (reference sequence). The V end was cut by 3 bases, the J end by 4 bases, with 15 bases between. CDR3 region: CASSMKAAISYGYTF. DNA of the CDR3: TGTGCCAGTAGTATGAAGGCGGCGATCTCCTATGGCTACACCTTC.

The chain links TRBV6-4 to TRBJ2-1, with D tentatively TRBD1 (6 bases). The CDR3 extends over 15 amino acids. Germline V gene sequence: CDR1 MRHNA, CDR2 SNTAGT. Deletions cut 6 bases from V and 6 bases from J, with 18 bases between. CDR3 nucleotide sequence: TGTGCCAGCAGCCCCGGGCAGGGGTTACCCAATGAGCAGTTCTTC. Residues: CASSPGQGLPNEQFF.

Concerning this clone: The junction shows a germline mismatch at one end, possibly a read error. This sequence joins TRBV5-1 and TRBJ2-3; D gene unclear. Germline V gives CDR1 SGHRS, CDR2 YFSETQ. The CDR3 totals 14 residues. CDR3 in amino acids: CVSSLEQRTDTQYF. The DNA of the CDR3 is TGCGTCAGCAGCTTGGAACAGCGCACAGATACGCAGTATTTT.